The rows below give T cell receptor beta chains drawn from one sample of a study of blood T cells in healthy people across ages. TCRdb re-derived calls from the 5' RACE reads in MiXCR, one entry per CDR3 protein. This repertoire shows 650,000 to 1,000,000 distinct CDR3 sequences, 36% found once; its top ten account for over 10%. The specimen sequenced was blood. These receptors originate from a man aged 18 to 35 in good health. Both conserved end residues are trimmed from each CDR3.

CDR3 protein	CDR3 length	V gene	J gene
ATGAGTGNQPQH	12	TRBV10-3	TRBJ1-5
ASIPSGGTTGELF	13	TRBV2	TRBJ2-2
AGSTGLVADTQY	12	TRBV5-1	TRBJ2-3
ASSRRGQPVAYGYT	14	TRBV21-1	TRBJ1-2
ASSALVGVYNEQF	13	TRBV2	TRBJ2-1
ASSYKGLYDEQF	12	TRBV12-3/TRBV12-4	TRBJ2-1
ASSFRGGGSTDTQY	14	TRBV7-9	TRBJ2-3
AWSVRRTDQPQH	12	TRBV30	TRBJ1-5
ASSQDRGSREQF	12	TRBV4-3	TRBJ2-1
ASSPIWPTSTDTQY	14	TRBV9	TRBJ2-3